These 22 T cell receptor beta chains came from one sample sequenced in a study of shared T cell receptors in the human thymus. Using immunoSEQ multiplex PCR, the repertoire was profiled, and TCRdb retains in-frame clones only, with some absent. The data show 65,000 to 70,000 clones, with over 90% seen just once and approximately 0.035% held by the top ten. Material for sequencing was thymocytes. The receptor set was obtained from a human donor.

The chain recombines TRBV9 with TRBJ2-3; either TRBD1 or TRBD2 may fit D (5 bases each). The CDR3 runs to 15 residues. Germline V gives CDR1 SGDLS, CDR2 YYNGEE. V lost 5 bases to trimming and J lost 3 bases, with 16 bases between them. The CDR3 nucleotides are TGTGCCAGCAGAAAGGGCCCCGGGACGACAGATACGCAGTATTTT. Its protein product is CASRKGPGTTDTQYF.

The V gene is TRBV7-2, the J gene TRBJ1-5; D remains unclear. V lost 5 bases and J 0 bases, leaving 14 bases between the germline ends. The CDR3 has 16 amino acids. Germline CDR1 is SGHTA and CDR2 is FQGNSA. The CDR3 is CASSPPRENSNQPQHF. Here the CDR3 DNA reads TGTGCCAGCAGCCCCCCGAGGGAGAATAGCAATCAGCCCCAGCATTTT.

The rearrangement links TRBV29-1 to TRBJ2-2; D tentatively reads TRBD1 or TRBD2 (5 bases each). Germline CDR1 and CDR2: SQVTM and ANQGSEA. This CDR3 is built from 13 residues. Trimming stripped 3 bases from V and 4 bases from J, with 9 bases between. The CDR3 loop is CSVERGFTGELFF. The CDR3, as DNA: TGCAGCGTTGAGAGGGGATTCACCGGGGAGCTGTTTTTT.

CDR3 in DNA: TGTGCCAGCAGCTGGGGAAACAGGGGGCTGACTGAAGCTTTCTTT. As protein: CASSWGNRGLTEAFF. This chain joins TRBV5-4 and TRBJ1-1; 9 bases match TRBD1. The trim removed 3 bases at V and 5 bases at J, leaving 8 bases unmatched. The germline V gene encodes CDR1 SGHNT and CDR2 YYREEE (reference sequence). This CDR3 contains 15 residues.

The chain recombines TRBV7-2 with TRBJ2-1, with D perhaps assigned TRBD1 or TRBD2 (5 bases each). The CDR3 sequence is 15 residues long. Germline CDR1 is SGHTA and CDR2 is FQGNSA. V was shortened by 4 bases and J by 8 bases, with 18 bases between the two germline ends. The CDR3 sequence: CASSSRDPIQYEQFF. CDR3 bases: TGTGCCAGCAGCTCCCGGGACCCCATCCAGTATGAGCAGTTCTTC.

The genes are TRBV11-3 and TRBJ1-1, with 9 bases aligning to TRBD1. The V and J ends lost 4 bases and 8 bases, in that order; junction bases with no gene match: 14. The length of the CDR3 is 16 residues. Per germline, CDR1 SGHNT and CDR2 YENEEA. In DNA form, the CDR3 reads TGTGCCAGCAGCTCCTTCACCGGGACAGGGAAGGGGGAAGCTTTCTTT. It encodes CASSSFTGTGKGEAFF.

CDR3 in amino acids: CASSQVGGAGQPQHF. CDR3 sequence (DNA): TGCGCCAGCAGCCAAGTCGGGGGGGCCGGTCAGCCCCAGCATTTT. V and J are TRBV4-1 and TRBJ1-5, with a weak D call TRBD1 (6 bases). The CDR3 has 15 amino acids. Trimming cost V 1 base and J 6 bases, with 13 bases left between them. Per germline, CDR1 MGHRA and CDR2 YSYEKL.

This chain joins TRBV5-8 and TRBJ1-4; 7 bases match TRBD1. V lost 0 bases and J lost 6; bases outside the gene matches: 5. CDR1 is SGHTS and CDR2 is YDEGEE in the germline V gene. The CDR3 length is 15 residues. The CDR3, as DNA: TGTGCCAGCAGCTTGGGCCGGGACAGACATGAAAAACTGTTTTTT. Translated: CASSLGRDRHEKLFF. Based on the CDR3 plus reference TRBV5-8 and TRBJ1-4, the full variable domain is EAGVTQSPTHLIKTRGQQATLRCSPISGHTSVYWYQQALGLGLQFLLWYDEGEERNRGNFPPRFSGRQFPNYSSELNVNALELEDSALYLCASSLGRDRHEKLFFGSGTQLSVL.

J is TRBJ2-5 and V is TRBV2, with a weak D call TRBD2 (5 bases). V lost 4 bases and J lost 2, with 14 bases in between. The V gene's germline CDR1 is SNHLY and CDR2 FYNNEI. The CDR3 has 15 residues. The CDR3 bases are TGTGCCAGCAGTGCGCTTATAAGCGGACAAGAGACCCAGTACTTC. Translating it yields CASSALISGQETQYF.

The chain links TRBV7-2 to TRBJ2-5; 9 bases agree with TRBD2. Germline assignment: CDR1 SGHTA and CDR2 FQGNSA. The V segment lost 5 bases and the J segment 6 bases; nucleotides outside the gene matches: 19. The length of the CDR3 is 18 residues. CDR3 DNA sequence: TGTGCCAGCAGCCCGCCGAGGAGCGGGGGGCTCGTTCGAAAGACCCAGTACTTC. It translates to CASSPPRSGGLVRKTQYF. The variable domain in full, with the rest retrieved from reference TRBV7-2 and TRBJ2-5, is GAGVSQSPSNKVTEKGKDVELRCDPISGHTALYWYRQSLGQGLEFLIYFQGNSAPDKSGLPSDRFSAERTGGSVSTLTIQRTQQEDSAVYLCASSPPRSGGLVRKTQYFGPGTRLLVL.

This chain uses TRBV10-3 with TRBJ2-5; 9 nucleotides agree with TRBD1. Looked up from germline, CDR1 is ENHRY and CDR2 is SYGVKD. This CDR3 is 17 amino acids long. J lost 5 bases, V lost 0 bases, and 10 bases had no gene match. This CDR3 is CAISESEDRGYPETQYF. The CDR3 DNA is TGTGCCATCAGTGAGTCGGAAGACAGGGGGTATCCGGAGACCCAGTACTTC.

This clone was detected only a few times. The chain is built from TRBV14 and TRBJ2-7; maybe TRBD2 (6 bases). CDR1 is SGHDN and CDR2 is FVKESK in the germline V gene. V shed 6 bases and J shed 0 bases, with 12 bases lying between them. The CDR3 covers 14 residues. CDR3 sequence (DNA): TGTGCCAGCAGTCCGGGACTTCACTCCTACGAGCAGTACTTC. Protein product: CASSPGLHSYEQYF.

The chain combines TRBV11-2 with TRBJ2-3; 7 nucleotides line up with TRBD2. Germline V gives CDR1 SGHAT, CDR2 FQNNGV. J was trimmed by 2 bases and V by 5 bases; bases with no gene match: 16. CDR3 length: 18 amino acids. The CDR3 loop is CASSPWKRGATYTDTQYF. CDR3 nucleotide sequence: TGTGCCAGCAGCCCATGGAAGCGGGGCGCCACCTACACAGATACGCAGTATTTT.

A single count supports this clone. The V call is TRBV6-1, the J call TRBJ2-3, with D perhaps matching TRBD1 or TRBD2 (5 bases each). Between the trimmed V and J ends, which lost 4 bases and 0 bases, there was a span of 14 bases. The CDR3 runs 16 residues. CDR1 is MNHNS, CDR2 SASEGT, per germline. CDR3 nucleotide sequence: TGTGCCAGCAGTGCTCCCGGGACGGAGAGCACAGATACGCAGTATTTT. Translated: CASSAPGTESTDTQYF.

The V gene is TRBV5-1, the J gene TRBJ1-1, with 9 positions matching TRBD1. Losses at the gene ends were 4 bases for V and 1 base for J; bases not matched to a gene: 11. This CDR3 contains 17 residues. Germline V gene data show CDR1 as SGHRS and CDR2 as YFSETQ. The DNA of the CDR3 is TGCGCCAGCAGCCCCACCTCAAAGGACAGGGGGAACACTGAAGCTTTCTTT. The encoded protein is CASSPTSKDRGNTEAFF.

This sequence joins TRBV27 and TRBJ2-7; 7 nucleotides line up with TRBD1. CDR1 and CDR2 (germline): MNHEY, SMNVEV (reference sequence). Trimming at V came to 4 bases and at J to 3 bases, leaving 6 bases not matched to a gene. The CDR3 is made up of 14 amino acids. This chain's CDR3 is CASSSQQGSYEQYF. CDR3 nucleotides: TGTGCCAGCAGTTCACAACAGGGGAGCTACGAGCAGTACTTC.

The V gene is TRBV19, the J gene TRBJ1-3; D is unclear. Trimming cost V 9 bases and J 4 bases, with 13 bases left between them. The CDR3 is 13 amino acids. The germline V gene encodes CDR1 LNHDA and CDR2 SQIVND (reference sequence). CDR3 sequence reads: CASRRPLGNTIYF. The DNA of the CDR3 is TGTGCCAGCCGGCGTCCGTTGGGAAACACCATATATTTT.

The rearrangement links TRBV4-1 to TRBJ2-5; D uncertain. Germline loops: CDR1 MGHRA, CDR2 YSYEKL. This CDR3 spans 15 amino acids. Trimming took 2 bases from V and 5 from J, leaving 15 bases between them. Here the CDR3 DNA reads TGCGCCAGCAGCCAACTCGTCAGGCCTGTTGAGACCCAGTACTTC. This codes for CASSQLVRPVETQYF.

This clone was recorded only once. This chain uses TRBV14 with TRBJ2-3, with TRBD2 matching 8 bases. There are 16 residues in the CDR3. CDR1 is SGHDN, CDR2 FVKESK, per germline. The trim removed 3 bases at V and 5 bases at J, leaving 10 bases unmatched. CDR3 protein: CASSHARGGSKDTQYF. Here the CDR3 DNA reads TGTGCCAGCAGCCACGCCCGCGGGGGGTCCAAAGATACGCAGTATTTT.

The gene calls are TRBV9 and TRBJ1-1; D remains ambiguous. The V end was cut by 0 bases, the J end by 2 bases, with 11 bases between. From germline, CDR1 is SGDLS and CDR2 YYNGEE. The CDR3 runs 15 residues. The CDR3 loop is CASSVDGGSNTEAFF. CDR3 DNA sequence: TGTGCCAGCAGCGTAGATGGAGGGTCAAACACTGAAGCTTTCTTT.

The chain recombines TRBV27 with TRBJ2-2; 8 bases are a match to TRBD1. CDR3 length: 16 residues. Trimming removed 8 bases from V and 1 base from J; junction bases left unmatched: 9. The V gene's germline CDR1 is MNHEY and CDR2 SMNVEV (reference sequence). The chain's CDR3 is CASRRQGMLNTGELFF. In nucleotides, the CDR3 is TGTGCCAGCCGTAGACAGGGGATGTTGAACACCGGGGAGCTGTTTTTT.

The chain is built from TRBV14 and TRBJ2-7; D is possibly TRBD1 (6 bases). Germline assignment: CDR1 SGHDN and CDR2 FVKESK. V lost 0 bases and J 4 bases, leaving 19 bases between the germline ends. The CDR3 loop spans 17 amino acids. Here the CDR3 DNA reads TGTGCCAGCAGCCAAGACGCTCCAGGGGCAGCACTGTACGAGCAGTACTTC. Translating gives CASSQDAPGAALYEQYF.